Given below is one TCR beta chain in context. Original processing methods: Amplification of reference gene primers was used by the study to estimate nucleated cell counts. Libraries were prepared by immunoSEQ multiplex PCR; TCRdb keeps only in-frame clonotypes and omits some of them. That table gives V, J and clone size, and the DNA gave D and trimming. The sample lists around 31,000 clones; around 91% were seen once. This specimen belongs to a study of blood T cell repertoires in COVID-19. This CDR3 region has 16 residues. V shed 0 bases, J shed 2 bases, and the junction held 6 bases outside the gene matches. Germline V gene lookup returns CDR1 LGHDT and CDR2 YNNKEL (reference sequence).

This chain joins TRBV3-1 (or the pseudogene TRBV3-2) and TRBJ1-2; the match to TRBD1 covers 7 bases. The TCR sequence derives from a man aged 60 to 75 with acute or convalescent COVID-19. The sample comprised peripheral blood. For the CDR3, the DNA is TGTGCCAGCAGCCAAGATCAAGGGGGCTTCAACTATGGCTACACCTTC. This codes for CASSQDQGGFNYGYTF.